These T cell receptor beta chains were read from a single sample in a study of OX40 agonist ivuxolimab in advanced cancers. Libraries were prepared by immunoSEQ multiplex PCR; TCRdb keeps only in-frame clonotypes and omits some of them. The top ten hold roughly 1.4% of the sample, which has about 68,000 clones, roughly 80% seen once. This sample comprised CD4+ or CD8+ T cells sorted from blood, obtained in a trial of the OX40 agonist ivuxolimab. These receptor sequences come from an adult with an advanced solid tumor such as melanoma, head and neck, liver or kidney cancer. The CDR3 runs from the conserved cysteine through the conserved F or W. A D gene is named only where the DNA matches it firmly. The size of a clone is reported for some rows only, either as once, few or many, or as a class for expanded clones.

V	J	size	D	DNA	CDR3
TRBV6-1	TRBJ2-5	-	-	TGTGCCAGCAGTGATGGTGTTTCGGAGACCCAGTACTTC	CASSDGVSETQYF
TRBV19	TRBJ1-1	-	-	TGTGCCAGTAACCGGGATAGAGTCAACACTGAAGCTTTCTTT	CASNRDRVNTEAFF
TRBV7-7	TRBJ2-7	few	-	TGTGCCAGCAGCTTAGTTTCCGGCTACGAGCAGTACTTC	CASSLVSGYEQYF
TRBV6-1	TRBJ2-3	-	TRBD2	TGTGCCAGCAGGGGACTAGCGGGTCCCACAGATACGCAGTATTTT	CASRGLAGPTDTQYF
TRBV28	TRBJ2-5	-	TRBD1	TGTGCCAGCAGTTCAACAGGGGTTTCCCAGTACTTC	CASSSTGVSQYF
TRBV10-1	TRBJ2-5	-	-	TGCGCCAGCAGTGAGTCCTCCAAAGAGACCCAGTACTTC	CASSESSKETQYF
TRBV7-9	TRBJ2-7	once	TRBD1	TGTGCCAGCACCGCCGGGACAGGCTCCTACGAGCAGTACTTC	CASTAGTGSYEQYF
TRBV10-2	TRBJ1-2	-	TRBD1	TGCGCCAGCTGGACAGGGGGAGTGAGCTATGGCTACACCTTC	CASWTGGVSYGYTF
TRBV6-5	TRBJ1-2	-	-	TGTGCCAGCAATCTACTCCCTGGGGTTAACTATGGCTACACCTTC	CASNLLPGVNYGYTF
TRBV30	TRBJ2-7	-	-	TGTGCCTGGAGTCCGGGGGAGGTGCAGTACTTC	CAWSPGEVQYF
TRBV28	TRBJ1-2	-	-	TGTGCCAGCAGTCCGCCGGAGGGAGGCGGCTACACCTTC	CASSPPEGGGYTF
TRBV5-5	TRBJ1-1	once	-	TGTGCCAGCAGCTTGAGCCACTTGAACACTGAAGCTTTCTTT	CASSLSHLNTEAFF
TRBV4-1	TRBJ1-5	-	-	TGCGCCAGCAGCCAAGTCTGGCGGGTTGATAATCAGCCCCAGCATTTT	CASSQVWRVDNQPQHF
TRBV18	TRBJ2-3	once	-	TGTGCCAGCTCACCGTTGGGACACCAAACAGATACGCAGTATTTT	CASSPLGHQTDTQYF
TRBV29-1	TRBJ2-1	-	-	TGCAGCGTTCGTCAGGGCAATGAGCAGTTCTTC	CSVRQGNEQFF
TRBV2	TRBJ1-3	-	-	TGTGCCAAGAATCGGGGGGGAAACACCATATATTTT	CAKNRGGNTIYF